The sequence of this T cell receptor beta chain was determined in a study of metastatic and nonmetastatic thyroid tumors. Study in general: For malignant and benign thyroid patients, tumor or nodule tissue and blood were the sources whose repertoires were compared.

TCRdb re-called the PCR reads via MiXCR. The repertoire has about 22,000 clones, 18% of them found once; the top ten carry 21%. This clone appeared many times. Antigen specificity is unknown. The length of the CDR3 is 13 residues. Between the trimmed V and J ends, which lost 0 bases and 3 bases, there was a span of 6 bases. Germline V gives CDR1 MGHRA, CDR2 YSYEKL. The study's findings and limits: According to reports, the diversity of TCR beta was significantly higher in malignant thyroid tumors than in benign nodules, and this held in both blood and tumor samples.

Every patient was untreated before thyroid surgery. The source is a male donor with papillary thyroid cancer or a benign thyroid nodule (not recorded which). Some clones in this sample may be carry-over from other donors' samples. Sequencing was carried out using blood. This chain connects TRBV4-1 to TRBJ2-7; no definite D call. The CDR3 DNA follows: TGCGCCAGCAGCCAAGAGGCCAGCTACGAGCAGTACTTC. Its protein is CASSQEASYEQYF.